The 10 T cell receptor beta chains in this list originate from one sample, sequenced in a study of T cells in localized non-small cell lung cancer. Using immunoSEQ multiplex PCR, the repertoire was profiled, and TCRdb retains in-frame clones only, with some absent. The sample lists 20,000 to 25,000 clones, about 89% occurring once. This sample comprised peripheral blood, obtained before any cancer treatment. The receptors stem from a male donor aged 60 or over with stage I lung adenocarcinoma.

This chain connects TRBV6-5 to TRBJ1-1; D perhaps matches TRBD1 (6 bases). V was shortened by 5 bases and J by 7 bases, with 20 bases between the two germline ends. CDR3 length: 15 residues. CDR1 MNHEY and CDR2 SVGAGI come from the germline V gene. In nucleotides, the CDR3 is TGTGCCAGCAGTCCCGCCAAGTTGGGGGCTTTTGAAGCTTTCTTT. Its translation is CASSPAKLGAFEAFF.

The chain couples TRBV4-3 to TRBJ2-2, with 7 bases identical to TRBD1. The CDR3 totals 14 residues. CDR1 and CDR2 from the germline V gene are LGHNA and YSLEER. V gave up 4 bases and J gave up 1 base; unmatched junction bases: 0. CDR3 sequence reads: CASSRTGNTGELFF. DNA for the CDR3: TGCGCCAGCAGCCGGACAGGGAACACCGGGGAGCTGTTTTTT.

V and J are TRBV18 and TRBJ1-1; D ambiguous. This CDR3 spans 13 amino acids. The V end was cut by 2 bases, the J end by 7 bases, with 11 bases between. The germline gives CDR1 KGHSH, CDR2 LQKENI. The CDR3 DNA sequence: TGTGCCAGCTCACCATCCGGGAAAGTTGAAGCTTTCTTT. This codes for CASSPSGKVEAFF.

The chain uses TRBV7-3 and TRBJ1-2, with 9 bases fitting TRBD1. The V segment lost 4 bases and the J segment 6 bases; nucleotides outside the gene matches: 3. CDR3 length: 13 residues. Germline V gene lookup returns CDR1 SGHTA and CDR2 FQGTGA. Here the CDR3 reads CASSSGTGNGYTF. The CDR3, as DNA: TGTGCCAGCAGCTCCGGGACAGGGAATGGCTACACCTTC. Looking up the rest from reference TRBV7-3 and TRBJ1-2 gives the full variable domain: GAGVSQTPSNKVTEKGKYVELRCDPISGHTALYWYRQSLGQGPEFLIYFQGTGAADDSGLPNDRFFAVRPEGSVSTLKIQRTERGDSAVYLCASSSGTGNGYTFGSGTRLTVV.

The chain employs TRBV4-1 and TRBJ1-1; 10 nucleotides align to TRBD1. This CDR3 has 15 residues. The germline V gene has CDR1 MGHRA and CDR2 YSYEKL. V gave up 2 bases and J gave up 3 bases; unmatched junction bases: 3. This CDR3 reads CASSQRQGADTEAFF. The CDR3 coding sequence is TGCGCCAGCAGCCAAAGACAGGGGGCGGACACTGAAGCTTTCTTT.

This chain connects TRBV4-1 to TRBJ2-1; D may be TRBD1 (6 bases). V was trimmed by 0 bases and J by 0 bases, leaving 6 bases between them. Germline CDR1 MGHRA, CDR2 YSYEKL. CDR3 length equals 15 residues. The CDR3 nucleotides are TGCGCCAGCAGCCAAGAACAGGGCTCCTACAATGAGCAGTTCTTC. Protein: CASSQEQGSYNEQFF.

The chain couples TRBV6-1 to TRBJ2-2; the D gene is possibly TRBD1 (5 bases). The germline V and J ends were trimmed by 6 bases and 2 bases, with 7 bases remaining between them. Germline CDR1 MNHNS, CDR2 SASEGT. The CDR3 covers 13 residues. CDR3 loop: CASRQENTGELFF. The CDR3 coding sequence is TGTGCCAGCAGACAGGAAAACACCGGGGAGCTGTTTTTT.

This chain links TRBV6-6 with TRBJ2-2; 8 positions agree with TRBD1. Germline CDR1 and CDR2: MNHNY and SVGAGI (reference sequence). The ends lost 11 bases at V and 8 bases at J; junction bases unmatched: 7. The CDR3 covers 12 residues. CDR3 region: CAAGQGLGELFF. The CDR3 region has the DNA TGTGCCGCCGGACAGGGCTTGGGGGAGCTGTTTTTT.

The CDR3 bases are TGTGCCAGCAGCTTGGTGAGGACAGGGGGCACTGAAGCTTTCTTT. Its protein product is CASSLVRTGGTEAFF. The chain uses TRBV5-4 and TRBJ1-1, with TRBD1 matching 10 bases. CDR3 length equals 15 residues. The germline V gene encodes CDR1 SGHNT and CDR2 YYREEE (reference sequence). The J segment lost 4 bases and the V segment lost 0 bases, leaving 3 bases of the junction unmatched.

The chain carries TRBV7-9 and TRBJ2-7; 7 bases fit TRBD2. The germline gives CDR1 SEHNR, CDR2 FQNEAQ (reference sequence). CDR3 size: 16 residues. V lost 5 bases, J lost 5 bases, and 15 bases stayed unmatched. Here the CDR3 reads CASSIQMAGVSDEQYF. The CDR3 region has the DNA TGTGCCAGCAGCATTCAAATGGCGGGAGTAAGCGACGAGCAGTACTTC.